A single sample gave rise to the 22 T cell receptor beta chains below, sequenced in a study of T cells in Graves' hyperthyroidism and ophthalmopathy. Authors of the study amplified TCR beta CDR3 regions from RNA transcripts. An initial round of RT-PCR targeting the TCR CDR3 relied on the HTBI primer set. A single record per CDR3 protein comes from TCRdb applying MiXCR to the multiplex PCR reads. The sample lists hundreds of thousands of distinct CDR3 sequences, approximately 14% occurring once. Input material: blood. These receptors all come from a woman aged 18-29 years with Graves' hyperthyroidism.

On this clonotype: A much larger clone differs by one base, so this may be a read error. CDR3 DNA: TGTGCCAGCAGCTCCCTCTGGGGCAATGAGCAGTCCTTC. Protein product: CASSSLWGNEQSF. V and J are TRBV5-4 and TRBJ2-1; D may be TRBD1 (5 bases). CDR1 and CDR2 from the germline V gene are SGHNT and YYREEE (reference sequence). The CDR3 spans 13 residues.

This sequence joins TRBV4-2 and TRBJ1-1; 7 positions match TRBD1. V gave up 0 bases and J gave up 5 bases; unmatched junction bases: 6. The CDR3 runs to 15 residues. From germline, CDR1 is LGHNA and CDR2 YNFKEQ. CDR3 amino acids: CASSQDTRGWTEAFF. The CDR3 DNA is TGTGCCAGCAGCCAAGATACCAGGGGGTGGACTGAAGCTTTCTTT.

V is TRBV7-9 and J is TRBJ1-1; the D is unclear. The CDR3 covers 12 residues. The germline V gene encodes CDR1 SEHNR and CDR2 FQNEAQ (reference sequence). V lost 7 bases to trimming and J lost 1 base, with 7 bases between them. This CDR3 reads CASNARNTEAFF. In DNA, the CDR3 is TGTGCCAGCAACGCACGGAACACTGAAGCTTTCTTT.

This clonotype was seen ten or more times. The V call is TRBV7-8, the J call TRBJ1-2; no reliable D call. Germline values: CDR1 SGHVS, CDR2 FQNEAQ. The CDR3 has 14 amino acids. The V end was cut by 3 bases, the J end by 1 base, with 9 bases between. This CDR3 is CASSLRDYNYGYTF. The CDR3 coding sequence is TGTGCCAGCAGCTTGAGGGATTATAACTATGGCTACACCTTC.

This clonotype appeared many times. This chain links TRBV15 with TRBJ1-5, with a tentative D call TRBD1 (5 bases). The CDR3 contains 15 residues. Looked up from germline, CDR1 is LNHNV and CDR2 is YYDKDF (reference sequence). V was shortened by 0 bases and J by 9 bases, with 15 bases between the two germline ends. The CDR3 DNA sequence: TGTGCCACCAGCAGAGATCGTGGACACCCACGGCCCCAGCATTTT. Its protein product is CATSRDRGHPRPQHF.

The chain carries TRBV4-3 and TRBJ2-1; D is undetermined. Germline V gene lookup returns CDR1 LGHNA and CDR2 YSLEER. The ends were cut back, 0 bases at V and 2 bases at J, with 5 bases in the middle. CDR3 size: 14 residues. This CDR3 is CASSQDGTYNEQFF. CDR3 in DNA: TGCGCCAGCAGCCAAGATGGGACCTACAATGAGCAGTTCTTC.

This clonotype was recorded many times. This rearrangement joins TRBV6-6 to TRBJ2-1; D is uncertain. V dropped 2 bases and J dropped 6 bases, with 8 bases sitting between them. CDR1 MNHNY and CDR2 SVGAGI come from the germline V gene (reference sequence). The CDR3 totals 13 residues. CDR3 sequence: CASSYAAGNEQFF. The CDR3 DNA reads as TGTGCCAGCAGTTACGCCGCAGGCAATGAGCAGTTCTTC.

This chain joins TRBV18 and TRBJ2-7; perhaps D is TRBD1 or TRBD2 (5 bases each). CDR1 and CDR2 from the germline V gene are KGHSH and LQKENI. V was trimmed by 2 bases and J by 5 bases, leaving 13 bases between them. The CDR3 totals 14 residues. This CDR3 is CASSPNRPGNEQYF. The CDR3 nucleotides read TGTGCCAGCTCACCAAACAGGCCGGGAAACGAGCAGTACTTC. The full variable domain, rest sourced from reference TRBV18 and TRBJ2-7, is NAGVMQNPRHLVRRRGQEARLRCSPMKGHSHVYWYRQLPEEGLKFMVYLQKENIIDESGMPKERFSAEFPKEGPSILRIQQVVRGDSAAYFCASSPNRPGNEQYFGPGTRLTVT.

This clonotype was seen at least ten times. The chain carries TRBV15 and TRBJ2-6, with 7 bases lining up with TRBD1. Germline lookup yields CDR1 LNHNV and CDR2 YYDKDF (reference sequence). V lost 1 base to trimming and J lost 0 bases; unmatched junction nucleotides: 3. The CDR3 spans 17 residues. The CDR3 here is CATSRGDSSSGANVLTF. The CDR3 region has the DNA TGTGCCACCAGCAGAGGGGACAGTTCCTCTGGGGCCAACGTCCTGACTTTC.

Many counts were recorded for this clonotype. The CDR3 DNA is TGTGCCAGCAGACTGGGGTTGAACACTGAAGCTTTCTTT. The encoded protein is CASRLGLNTEAFF. This chain joins TRBV28 and TRBJ1-1; D remains ambiguous. CDR3 size: 13 residues. The V and J ends lost 6 bases and 0 bases respectively, with 8 bases between them. Germline V lookup: CDR1 MDHEN, CDR2 SYDVKM. Full variable domain (rest looked up from reference TRBV28 and TRBJ1-1): DVKVTQSSRYLVKRTGEKVFLECVQDMDHENMFWYRQDPGLGLRLIYFSYDVKMKEKGDIPEGYSVSREKKERFSLILESASTNQTSMYLCASRLGLNTEAFFGQGTRLTVV.

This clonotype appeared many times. Written as DNA, the CDR3 is TGTGCCAGCAGTTTATCCAAGGGCGGGGGTTTCAGGGATTATGGCTACACCTTC. It translates to CASSLSKGGGFRDYGYTF. J is TRBJ1-2 and V is TRBV27, with a weak D call TRBD1 (5 bases). The germline gives CDR1 MNHEY, CDR2 SMNVEV (reference sequence). Trimming pared 0 bases from V and 5 bases from J, leaving 22 bases between. This CDR3 is 18 amino acids long.

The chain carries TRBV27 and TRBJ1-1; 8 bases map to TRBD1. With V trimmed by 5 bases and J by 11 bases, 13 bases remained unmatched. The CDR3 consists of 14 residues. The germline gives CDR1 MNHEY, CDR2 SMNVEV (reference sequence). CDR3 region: CASSQTRGPREAFF. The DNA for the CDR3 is TGTGCCAGCAGTCAGACCAGGGGGCCCCGGGAGGCTTTCTTT.

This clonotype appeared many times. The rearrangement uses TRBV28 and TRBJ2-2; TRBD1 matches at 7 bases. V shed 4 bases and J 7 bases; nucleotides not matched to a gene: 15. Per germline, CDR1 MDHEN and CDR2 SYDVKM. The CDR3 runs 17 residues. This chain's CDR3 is CASSSTILGQVDGELFF. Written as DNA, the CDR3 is TGTGCCAGCAGTTCAACCATACTTGGACAGGTTGACGGGGAGCTGTTTTTT.

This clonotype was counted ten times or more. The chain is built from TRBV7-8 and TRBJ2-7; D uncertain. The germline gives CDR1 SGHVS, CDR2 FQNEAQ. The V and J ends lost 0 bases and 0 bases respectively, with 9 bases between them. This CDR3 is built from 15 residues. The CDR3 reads CASSLAPGPSYEQYF. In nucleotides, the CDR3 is TGTGCCAGCAGCTTAGCTCCAGGACCCTCCTACGAGCAGTACTTC.

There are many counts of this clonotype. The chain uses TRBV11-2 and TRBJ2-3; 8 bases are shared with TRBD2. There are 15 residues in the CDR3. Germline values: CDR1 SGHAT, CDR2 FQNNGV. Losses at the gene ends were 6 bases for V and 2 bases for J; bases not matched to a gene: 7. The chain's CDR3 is CASRPRGGFTDTQYF. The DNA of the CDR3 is TGTGCCAGCAGACCCCGGGGGGGATTCACAGATACGCAGTATTTT. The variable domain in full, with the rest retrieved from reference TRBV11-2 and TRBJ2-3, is EAGVAQSPRYKIIEKRQSVAFWCNPISGHATLYWYQQILGQGPKLLIQFQNNGVVDDSQLPKDRFSAERLKGVDSTLKIQPAKLEDSAVYLCASRPRGGFTDTQYFGPGTRLTVL.

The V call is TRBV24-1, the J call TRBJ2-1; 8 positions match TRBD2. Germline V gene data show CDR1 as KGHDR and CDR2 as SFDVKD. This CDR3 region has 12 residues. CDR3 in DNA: TGTGCTGGGGGGACTAGGTACAATGAGCAGTTCTTC. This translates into CAGGTRYNEQFF.

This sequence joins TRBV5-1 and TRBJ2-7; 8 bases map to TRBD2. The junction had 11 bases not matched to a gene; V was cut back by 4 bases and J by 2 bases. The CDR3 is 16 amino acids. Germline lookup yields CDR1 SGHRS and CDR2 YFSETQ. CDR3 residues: CASSPGGAGAPYEQYF. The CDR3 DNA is TGCGCCAGCAGCCCCGGGGGAGCGGGGGCCCCCTACGAGCAGTACTTC. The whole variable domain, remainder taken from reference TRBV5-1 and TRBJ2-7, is KAGVTQTPRYLIKTRGQQVTLSCSPISGHRSVSWYQQTPGQGLQFLFEYFSETQRNKGNFPGRFSGRQFSNSRSEMNVSTLELGDSALYLCASSPGGAGAPYEQYFGPGTRLTVT.

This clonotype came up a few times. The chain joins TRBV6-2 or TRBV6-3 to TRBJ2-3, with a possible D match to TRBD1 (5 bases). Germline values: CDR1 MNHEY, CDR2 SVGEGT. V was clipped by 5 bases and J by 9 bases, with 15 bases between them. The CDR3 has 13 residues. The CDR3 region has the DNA TGTGCCAGCAGTCAACCAGGGATGAGAACGCAGTATTTT. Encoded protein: CASSQPGMRTQYF.

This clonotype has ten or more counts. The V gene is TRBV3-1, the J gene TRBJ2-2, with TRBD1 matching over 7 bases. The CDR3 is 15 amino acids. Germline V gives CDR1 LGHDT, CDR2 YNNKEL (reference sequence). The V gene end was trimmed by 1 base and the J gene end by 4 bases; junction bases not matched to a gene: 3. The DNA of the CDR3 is TGTGCCAGCAGCCAAGTCGGGACAGCCACCGGGGAGCTGTTTTTT. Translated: CASSQVGTATGELFF.

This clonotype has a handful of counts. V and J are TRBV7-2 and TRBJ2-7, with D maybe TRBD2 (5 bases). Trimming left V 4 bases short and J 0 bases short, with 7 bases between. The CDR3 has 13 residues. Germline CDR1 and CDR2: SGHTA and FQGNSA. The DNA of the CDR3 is TGTGCCAGCAGCTCGGGGTTCTCCTACGAGCAGTACTTC. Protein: CASSSGFSYEQYF.

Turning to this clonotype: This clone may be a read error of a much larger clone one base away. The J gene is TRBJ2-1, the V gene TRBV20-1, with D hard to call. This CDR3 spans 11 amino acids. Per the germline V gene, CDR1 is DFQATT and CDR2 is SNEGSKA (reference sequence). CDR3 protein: CSTTINNGQFF. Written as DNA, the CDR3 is TGCAGTACTACCATAAACAATGGGCAGTTCTTC.

CDR3 region: CASSYRGRRVSEAFF. CDR3 sequence (DNA): TGTGCCAGCAGTTACCGAGGCAGGCGGGTATCTGAAGCTTTCTTT. The rearrangement joins TRBV6-5 to TRBJ1-1, with no clear D. V gave up 2 bases and J gave up 6 bases, with 16 bases separating them. In germline, CDR1 is MNHEY, CDR2 SVGAGI. The CDR3 is 15 amino acids.